A single sample is the source of the 6 T cell receptor beta chains below, sequenced in a study of long-term antiretroviral therapy in people with HIV. Survey level was the resolution at which the v3.0 immunoSEQ assay ran. Here immunoSEQ multiplex PCR was the method, and the copy in TCRdb shows in-frame clones only, minus some. The sample carries roughly 30,000 clones, 80% recorded once. The source was unsorted PBMCs, collected 0.3 years after starting antiretroviral therapy. These receptors originate from a man aged 40-49 years with HIV.

The CDR3 is CASSLFTGPPYF. CDR3 DNA: TGTGCCAGCAGCTTGTTTACAGGGCCCCCGTACTTC. The chain is built from TRBV5-6 and TRBJ2-7; D is possibly TRBD1 (6 bases). CDR1 is SGHDT, CDR2 YYEEEE, per germline. This CDR3 is 12 amino acids long. Trimming left V 1 base short and J 12 bases short, with 14 bases between.

This chain joins TRBV19 and TRBJ2-2; D remains ambiguous. This CDR3 contains 12 residues. CDR1 and CDR2 from the germline V gene are LNHDA and SQIVND (reference sequence). The ends were cut back, 7 bases at V and 8 bases at J, with 11 bases in the middle. The CDR3 DNA sequence: TGTGCCAGTACCGATCGGTGGGGGGAGCTGTTTTTT. Translation: CASTDRWGELFF.

The chain uses TRBV6-5 and TRBJ1-6; tentatively, D is TRBD1 (5 bases). The CDR3 consists of 15 residues. V shed 4 bases and J shed 8 bases, with 15 bases lying between them. Germline CDR1 is MNHEY and CDR2 is SVGAGI. This chain's CDR3 is CASSSVGTDDSPLHF. The CDR3 DNA reads as TGTGCCAGCAGTTCGGTGGGGACGGATGATTCACCCCTCCACTTT.

This sequence joins TRBV5-1 and TRBJ2-5, with D possibly matching TRBD1 (5 bases). The length of the CDR3 is 14 residues. In germline, CDR1 is SGHRS, CDR2 YFSETQ. Trimming took 3 bases from V and 5 from J, leaving 14 bases between them. The CDR3 protein is CASSSQGFGETQYF. CDR3 nucleotide sequence: TGCGCCAGCAGCTCGCAGGGTTTCGGGGAGACCCAGTACTTC.

The rearrangement joins TRBV4-2 to TRBJ2-7; D uncertain. The germline V gene encodes CDR1 LGHNA and CDR2 YNFKEQ. Trimming removed 0 bases at V and 1 base at J, with 10 bases between. The CDR3 loop spans 15 amino acids. The CDR3 DNA sequence: TGTGCCAGCAGCCAAGATCCGGGTTCGTCCTACGAGCAGTACTTC. Its translation: CASSQDPGSSYEQYF.

V gene TRBV4-1 combines with J gene TRBJ2-3; D is perhaps TRBD1 (6 bases). Trimming removed 1 base from V and 0 bases from J, with 11 bases in between. This CDR3 region has 16 residues. Germline CDR1 is MGHRA and CDR2 is YSYEKL. The CDR3 here is CASSQGPTGSTDTQYF. For the CDR3, the DNA is TGCGCCAGCAGCCAAGGGCCGACAGGTAGCACAGATACGCAGTATTTT.